Shown below are 8 T cell receptor beta chains from a single sample sequenced in a study of beta chain features in type 1 diabetes. The entirety of the isolated RNA underwent reverse transcription, so expressed TCRB transcripts were sequenced. The table came from immunoSEQ multiplex PCR; TCRdb's copy has only in-frame clones and leaves some out. The sample records some 150,000 clones, about 9.2% being singletons. The sequenced material came from central memory CD4+ T cells from blood. The receptors derive from a man between 18 and 35 years old in good health.

The chain uses TRBV6-5 and TRBJ2-3; D possibly corresponds to TRBD2 (5 bases). Germline values: CDR1 MNHEY, CDR2 SVGAGI. V dropped 0 bases and J dropped 6 bases, with 13 bases sitting between them. This CDR3 region has 15 residues. The CDR3 region is CASSYSSSQSDTQYF. CDR3 nucleotide sequence: TGTGCCAGCAGTTACTCGTCTAGCCAATCCGATACGCAGTATTTT.

The chain uses TRBV11-2 and TRBJ2-5, with 7 bases that match TRBD2. With 2 bases clipped from V and 3 bases from J, the junction kept 12 bases outside the gene matches. This CDR3 region has 17 residues. Germline lookup yields CDR1 SGHAT and CDR2 FQNNGV. The CDR3 DNA follows: TGTGCCAGCAGCTTAAGCTTCGGGCCCCGGGGGGAAGAGACCCAGTACTTC. It is translated as CASSLSFGPRGEETQYF.

This clone turned up a few times. The rearrangement uses TRBV30 and TRBJ2-3; TRBD2 aligns across 12 bases. The V gene end was trimmed by 0 bases and the J gene end by 4 bases; junction bases not matched to a gene: 2. This CDR3 comprises 15 residues. Germline values: CDR1 GTSNPN, CDR2 SVGIG (reference sequence). CDR3 loop: CAWSVLAGGADTQYF. CDR3 coding DNA: TGTGCCTGGAGTGTACTAGCGGGGGGTGCAGATACGCAGTATTTT. The complete variable domain, with remaining parts taken from reference TRBV30 and TRBJ2-3, reads SQTIHQWPATLVQPVGSPLSLECTVEGTSNPNLYWYRQAAGRGLQLLFYSVGIGQISSEVPQNLSASRPQDRQFILSSKKLLLSDSGFYLCAWSVLAGGADTQYFGPGTRLTVL.

The chain joins TRBV11-2 to TRBJ2-1, with D maybe TRBD2 (7 bases). V lost 5 bases, J lost 5 bases, and 19 bases lay in between. The CDR3 sequence is 16 residues long. Germline values: CDR1 SGHAT, CDR2 FQNNGV. The CDR3 DNA follows: TGTGCCAGCAGCCCCCGGGTCGGGGGGCCCCACAATGAGCAGTTCTTC. Its translation is CASSPRVGGPHNEQFF.

This clone was detected a few times. The gene calls are TRBV11-2 and TRBJ2-1; TRBD1 matches 7 bases. Trimming removed 0 bases from V and 8 bases from J; junction bases left unmatched: 13. Germline values: CDR1 SGHAT, CDR2 FQNNGV. The CDR3 is 17 residues long. Here the CDR3 reads CASSLDRGGLSWYEQFF. In nucleotides, the CDR3 is TGTGCCAGCAGCTTAGATAGAGGGGGCCTCTCTTGGTATGAGCAGTTCTTC. Variable domain in full (rest from reference TRBV11-2 and TRBJ2-1): EAGVAQSPRYKIIEKRQSVAFWCNPISGHATLYWYQQILGQGPKLLIQFQNNGVVDDSQLPKDRFSAERLKGVDSTLKIQPAKLEDSAVYLCASSLDRGGLSWYEQFFGPGTRLTVL.

The CDR3 nucleotides are TGTGCCAGCAGCTTAGTCAGGGGGCATCGCGAGCAGTACTTC. It specifies CASSLVRGHREQYF. The chain couples TRBV7-2 to TRBJ2-7, with 8 bases lining up with TRBD1. V lost 1 base to trimming and J lost 6 bases; unmatched junction nucleotides: 5. The length of the CDR3 is 14 residues. Germline CDR1 SGHTA, CDR2 FQGNSA.

This clone has more than one count but fewer than ten. This chain links TRBV5-1 with TRBJ2-2, with TRBD1 matching over 8 bases. CDR3 length: 14 residues. Germline CDR1 is SGHRS and CDR2 is YFSETQ. The V gene end was trimmed by 4 bases and the J gene end by 6 bases; junction bases not matched to a gene: 5. CDR3 nucleotides: TGCGCCAGCAGCACCATACAGGGGGCCGGGGAGCTGTTTTTT. It specifies CASSTIQGAGELFF.

This clone came up a few times. The chain combines TRBV4-2 with TRBJ2-2, with 7 positions matching TRBD1. Germline CDR1 is LGHNA and CDR2 is YNFKEQ. The junction had 4 bases not matched to a gene; V was cut back by 6 bases and J by 0 bases. The CDR3 sequence is 15 residues long. CDR3 protein: CASRQGQSNTGELFF. CDR3 DNA: TGTGCCAGCAGACAGGGACAGTCGAACACCGGGGAGCTGTTTTTT.